This TCR beta chain comes out of a study of blood T cells in healthy people across ages. Using a J-beta primer mix together with a sample-barcoded 5' primer, a second PCR was run for roughly 6 to 12 cycles. TCRdb fed the 5' RACE reads into MiXCR, producing one record per CDR3 protein. Altogether approximately 960,000 distinct CDR3 sequences are present, roughly 29% being singletons, with the ten largest covering approximately 10%. This clonotype appeared once. V was clipped by 7 bases and J by 8 bases, with 17 bases between them. The CDR3 is 13 residues long. The same sample was also used in a study of T cells of mothers and their children.

Sequencing was performed on blood. The chain employs TRBV12-3 or TRBV12-4 and TRBJ1-1; D not certain. This clonotype was obtained from a woman in her 40s in good health. The DNA of the CDR3 is TGTGCCAGCACCCGAACCAGGCAGAGGGAAGCTTTCTTT. Translating it yields CASTRTRQREAFF.